The 6 T cell receptor beta chains reported below all come from one sample, sequenced in a study of cytotoxic CD8 clonotypes in ibrutinib-treated CLL. This table comes from immunoSEQ multiplex PCR, and its TCRdb copy is limited to in-frame clones, with some not included. The table has approximately 190,000 clones, roughly 65% seen once. Sequenced material: PBMCs, taken after 12 months of ibrutinib treatment. Every receptor here comes from a human donor with chronic lymphocytic leukemia.

The rearrangement joins TRBV19 to TRBJ1-2, with 9 bases matching TRBD1. The CDR3 contains 15 residues. The V gene end was trimmed by 5 bases and the J gene end by 6 bases; junction bases not matched to a gene: 10. Germline-derived CDR1 and CDR2 are LNHDA and SQIVND (reference sequence). In nucleotides, the CDR3 is TGTGCCAGTAGTCCGGACAGGGGTATCTGGGATGGCTACACCTTC. It yields the protein CASSPDRGIWDGYTF.

This chain connects TRBV18 to TRBJ2-1; TRBD1 agrees at 9 bases. The length of the CDR3 is 15 residues. The V gene end was trimmed by 5 bases and the J gene end by 6 bases; junction bases not matched to a gene: 8. Germline V gives CDR1 KGHSH, CDR2 LQKENI. The CDR3 nucleotides read TGTGCCAGCTCAGCGGACAGGGGTGTGGGCAATGAGCAGTTCTTC. Amino acid sequence: CASSADRGVGNEQFF.

This chain links TRBV18 with TRBJ2-6, with D perhaps matching TRBD1 (5 bases). CDR1 KGHSH and CDR2 LQKENI come from the germline V gene. The ends were cut back, 3 bases at V and 1 base at J, with 10 bases in the middle. The CDR3 length is 16 residues. In nucleotides, the CDR3 is TGTGCCAGCTCACCGTCGCAGGGATCTGGGGCCAACGTCCTGACTTTC. This gives the protein CASSPSQGSGANVLTF.

Details on this clone: Other DNA sequences in this specimen translate into the identical CDR3. The chain combines TRBV30 with TRBJ1-5; 7 bases line up with TRBD1. The length of the CDR3 is 13 residues. Germline V gives CDR1 GTSNPN, CDR2 SVGIG (reference sequence). Losses at the gene ends were 2 bases for V and 7 bases for J; bases not matched to a gene: 5. The DNA of the CDR3 is TGTGCCTGGAGTCCAGGGGGTCGACAGCCCCAGCATTTT. Translated, it gives CAWSPGGRQPQHF.

The table lists this clone with a count of one. V is TRBV19 and J is TRBJ2-2, with 12 bases identical to TRBD1. V shed 8 bases, J shed 7 bases, and the junction held 2 bases outside the gene matches. CDR1 and CDR2 from the germline V gene are LNHDA and SQIVND (reference sequence). This CDR3 is 13 amino acids long. For the CDR3, the DNA is TGTGCCAGTGGGGACAGGGGGCGCGGGGAGCTGTTTTTT. Translating it yields CASGDRGRGELFF.

CDR3 sequence (DNA): TGCAGTGCCGTAGAGGGCGGTACGCAGTATTTT. It is translated as CSAVEGGTQYF. The chain uses TRBV20-1 and TRBJ2-3, with a possible D match to TRBD2 (5 bases). Germline CDR1 reads DFQATT; CDR2 reads SNEGSKA (reference sequence). The CDR3 loop spans 11 amino acids. V was shortened by 6 bases and J by 8 bases, with 12 bases between the two germline ends.